This record looks at one TCR beta chain sequence and its context. This CDR3 spans 18 amino acids. CDR1 and CDR2 from the germline V gene are LNHDA and SQIVND (reference sequence). Trimming removed 5 bases from V and 4 bases from J; junction bases left unmatched: 14. The repertoire was sequenced with immunoSEQ multiplex PCR; TCRdb's copy has only in-frame clones and lacks some. Altogether fewer than 250,000 clones are present, approximately 91% being singletons, with the ten largest covering just over 0.7%. The record originates from a study of blood T cell repertoires in COVID-19. The wider study: COVID-19 samples from acute and convalescent phases originated in the United States, Italy and Spain.

The rearrangement uses TRBV19 and TRBJ2-3; 11 bases agree with TRBD2. This TCR derives from a man in his forties or fifties with acute or convalescent COVID-19. Sequencing input: peripheral blood. This CDR3 reads CASSSTFIAGGPPDTQYF. The CDR3 bases are TGTGCCAGTAGTTCGACCTTCATAGCGGGAGGGCCGCCAGATACGCAGTATTTT.